This T cell receptor (beta chain) derives from a study of blood T cell repertoires in COVID-19. In the study overall: Sample material is recorded as cDNA or gDNA derived from T cells, B-cell-depleted T cells, or PBMCs.

Germline-derived CDR1 and CDR2 are SGHRS and YFSETQ. With 7 bases removed from V and 2 bases from J, the gap between germline ends came to 10 bases. This CDR3 contains 13 residues. Authors' methods: Estimates of nucleated cell counts were drawn from the amplification of reference gene primers. TCRdb keeps only in-frame clones here, not all; method: immunoSEQ multiplex PCR. V, J and clone size are taken as reported in that table, and D and trimming were inferred from the DNA itself. Altogether 180,000 or so clones are present, around 87% being singletons, with the ten largest covering roughly 2.6%. The specimen was peripheral blood. The source of this sequence is a man aged 35 to 55 with active or convalescent COVID-19. V is TRBV5-1 and J is TRBJ1-3; D not resolved. CDR3 in amino acids: CASSEAPGNTIYF. The CDR3 nucleotides are TGCGCCAGCTCAGAGGCCCCTGGAAACACCATATATTTT.